The 20 T cell receptor beta chains reported below all come from one sample, sequenced in a study of T cell changes during pregnancy in multiple sclerosis. The table came from immunoSEQ multiplex PCR; TCRdb's copy has only in-frame clones and leaves some out. This sample has tens of thousands of clones; around 94% occur once, and the top ten carry 1.2%. Here the sequenced sample was peripheral blood, taken in the third trimester of pregnancy. All receptors derive from a female donor with multiple sclerosis, enrolled in a pregnancy study.

V gene TRBV27 combines with J gene TRBJ2-5, with D hard to call. This CDR3 contains 11 residues. Per the germline V gene, CDR1 is MNHEY and CDR2 is SMNVEV (reference sequence). Trimming removed 3 bases from V and 3 bases from J, with 2 bases in between. The DNA for the CDR3 is TGTGCCAGCAGTTTTAAAGAGACCCAGTACTTC. Amino acids: CASSFKETQYF.

This chain uses TRBV5-1 with TRBJ1-1; D possibly corresponds to TRBD1 (6 bases). Germline V CDR1 and CDR2: SGHRS, YFSETQ. V was cut by 0 bases and J by 8 bases, with 11 bases left in between. The CDR3 covers 13 residues. The CDR3 spells CASSLGDRSEAFF. In nucleotides, the CDR3 is TGCGCCAGCAGCTTGGGCGACAGGAGCGAAGCTTTCTTT.

The chain links TRBV13 to TRBJ2-1, with TRBD2 matching over 12 bases. The germline V gene has CDR1 PRHDT and CDR2 FYEKMQ (reference sequence). The CDR3 covers 14 residues. V trimming: 3 bases; J trimming: 10 bases; junction bases outside the gene matches: 4. The CDR3 is CASSFLGLAGEQFF. The CDR3 coding sequence is TGTGCCAGCAGCTTCCTGGGACTAGCGGGCGAGCAGTTCTTC.

V gene TRBV7-6 combines with J gene TRBJ2-5; no reliable D call. Trimming stripped 0 bases from V and 4 bases from J, with 9 bases between. Germline V gene data show CDR1 as SGHVS and CDR2 as FNYEAQ. The CDR3 runs 14 residues. In nucleotides, the CDR3 is TGTGCCAGCAGCTTAGCCGGAGATGGAGAGACCCAGTACTTC. Translation gives CASSLAGDGETQYF. Variable domain in full (rest from reference TRBV7-6 and TRBJ2-5): GAGVSQSPRYKVTKRGQDVALRCDPISGHVSLYWYRQALGQGPEFLTYFNYEAQQDKSGLPNDRFSAERPEGSISTLTIQRTEQRDSAMYRCASSLAGDGETQYFGPGTRLLVL.

The chain combines TRBV2 with TRBJ2-2; 8 nucleotides line up with TRBD1. V shed 6 bases, J shed 3 bases, and the junction held 3 bases outside the gene matches. Germline loops: CDR1 SNHLY, CDR2 FYNNEI. The CDR3 has 14 residues. CDR3 coding DNA: TGTGCCAGCAGGCAGGGGGCGTACACCGGGGAGCTGTTTTTT. It yields the protein CASRQGAYTGELFF.

This chain links TRBV28 with TRBJ2-7, with TRBD2 matching over 8 bases. Germline V lookup: CDR1 MDHEN, CDR2 SYDVKM. The CDR3 sequence is 15 residues long. J lost 0 bases, V lost 8 bases, and 9 bases had no gene match. The CDR3 loop reads CASEDSGKSSYEQYF. The CDR3 region has the DNA TGTGCCAGCGAGGATAGCGGGAAGAGCTCCTACGAGCAGTACTTC.

The rearrangement uses TRBV6-1 and TRBJ2-1; TRBD2 is a possible D gene (6 bases). CDR3 length equals 16 residues. CDR1 is MNHNS and CDR2 is SASEGT in the germline V gene. The V gene lost 1 base and the J gene lost 4 bases, with 14 bases spanning the gap. CDR3 DNA: TGTGCCAGCAGTGAAGAGACTAGAGCCCCATACAATGAGCAGTTCTTC. It translates to CASSEETRAPYNEQFF.

The rearrangement joins TRBV7-3 to TRBJ2-5; possible D gene TRBD2, 6 bases. Germline V CDR1 and CDR2: SGHTA, FQGTGA. This CDR3 has 14 amino acids. Trimming took 1 base from V and 2 from J, leaving 8 bases between them. Written as DNA, the CDR3 is TGTGCCAGCAGCTTAATGGGGGGTCAAGAGACCCAGTACTTC. Its protein product is CASSLMGGQETQYF.

The rearrangement uses TRBV28 and TRBJ2-1; 9 bases match TRBD1. The CDR3 totals 14 residues. The V and J ends lost 6 bases and 2 bases, in that order; junction bases with no gene match: 2. The V gene's germline CDR1 is MDHEN and CDR2 SYDVKM. DNA for the CDR3: TGTGCCAGCAGAGGGACAGGGACCTACAATGAGCAGTTCTTC. It encodes CASRGTGTYNEQFF. Full variable domain (outside the CDR3, taken from reference TRBV28 and TRBJ2-1): DVKVTQSSRYLVKRTGEKVFLECVQDMDHENMFWYRQDPGLGLRLIYFSYDVKMKEKGDIPEGYSVSREKKERFSLILESASTNQTSMYLCASRGTGTYNEQFFGPGTRLTVL.

The V call is TRBV4-1, the J call TRBJ2-7; TRBD1 agrees at 7 bases. The CDR3 has 16 amino acids. Germline-derived CDR1 and CDR2 are MGHRA and YSYEKL. Trimming removed 4 bases from V and 1 base from J; junction bases left unmatched: 10. CDR3 sequence reads: CASSRSGTVTSYEQYF. CDR3 sequence (DNA): TGCGCCAGCAGCCGCTCCGGGACAGTTACTTCCTACGAGCAGTACTTC.

V is TRBV5-4 and J is TRBJ2-7; 11 bases are shared with TRBD1. The CDR3 sequence is 16 residues long. Germline V lookup: CDR1 SGHNT, CDR2 YYREEE (reference sequence). Germline trimming cut 5 bases from V and 0 bases from J; bases unmatched to any gene: 7. The chain's CDR3 is CASRRTGGTSSYEQYF. CDR3 DNA sequence: TGTGCCAGCAGACGGACAGGGGGCACAAGCTCCTACGAGCAGTACTTC. Full variable domain (rest looked up from reference TRBV5-4 and TRBJ2-7): ETGVTQSPTHLIKTRGQQVTLRCSSQSGHNTVSWYQQALGQGPQFIFQYYREEENGRGNFPPRFSGLQFPNYSSELNVNALELDDSALYLCASRRTGGTSSYEQYFGPGTRLTVT.

This chain uses TRBV7-9 with TRBJ2-3; the match to TRBD1 covers 10 bases. The germline V gene has CDR1 SEHNR and CDR2 FQNEAQ (reference sequence). The CDR3 length is 15 residues. The V segment lost 5 bases and the J segment 3 bases; nucleotides outside the gene matches: 5. CDR3 protein: CASSPGQGGTDTQYF. The CDR3 DNA is TGTGCCAGCAGCCCTGGACAGGGGGGGACAGATACGCAGTATTTT.

CDR3 nucleotide sequence: TGTGCCAGCAGCTTCTTATCCCCACAGGGCGTGGACACTGAAGCTTTCTTT. It translates to CASSFLSPQGVDTEAFF. The genes are TRBV5-6 and TRBJ1-1; weak D call: TRBD1 (6 bases). CDR1 SGHDT and CDR2 YYEEEE come from the germline V gene. The CDR3 has 17 amino acids. Trimming pared 2 bases from V and 3 bases from J, leaving 20 bases between.

The chain combines TRBV27 with TRBJ2-7, with 7 bases identical to TRBD1. Germline lookup yields CDR1 MNHEY and CDR2 SMNVEV (reference sequence). The CDR3 totals 14 residues. The V gene end was trimmed by 6 bases and the J gene end by 5 bases; junction bases not matched to a gene: 10. The CDR3 protein is CASSLDRVGNEQYF. The CDR3 DNA reads as TGTGCCAGCAGCTTAGACAGGGTTGGTAACGAGCAGTACTTC.

The CDR3 region has the DNA TGTGCCTGGAGCAGACTCGGGACAGGGGATCCCTACGAGCAGTACTTC. Translating gives CAWSRLGTGDPYEQYF. This sequence joins TRBV30 and TRBJ2-7; 10 nucleotides agree with TRBD1. Trimming removed 3 bases from V and 2 bases from J; junction bases left unmatched: 10. There are 16 residues in the CDR3. Germline-derived CDR1 and CDR2 are GTSNPN and SVGIG (reference sequence).

The CDR3 sequence: CASSIAVMNTEAFF. The CDR3 DNA sequence: TGTGCCAGTAGTATTGCAGTAATGAACACTGAAGCTTTCTTT. V and J are TRBV19 and TRBJ1-1; no definite D call. Germline values: CDR1 LNHDA, CDR2 SQIVND (reference sequence). This CDR3 is built from 14 residues. Trimming pared 3 bases from V and 0 bases from J, leaving 8 bases between.

This chain uses TRBV29-1 with TRBJ2-5; TRBD1 is a possible D gene (6 bases). The CDR3 sequence is 14 residues long. V lost 2 bases, J lost 1 base, and 11 bases lay in between. From germline, CDR1 is SQVTM and CDR2 ANQGSEA. The CDR3 protein is CSVERTASQETQYF. DNA of the CDR3: TGCAGCGTTGAACGGACAGCTAGCCAAGAGACCCAGTACTTC.

The table lists this clone with a count of one. The chain recombines TRBV5-3 with TRBJ2-7; 14 bases match TRBD2. TRBV5-3 is noted as an ORF with a role that remains uncertain. There are 19 residues in the CDR3. Trimming took 0 bases from V and 4 from J; bases not matched to a gene: 12. Here the CDR3 reads CARSLEKTGLAGVRYEQYF. Here the CDR3 DNA reads TGTGCCAGAAGCTTGGAAAAAACGGGACTAGCGGGAGTACGATACGAGCAGTACTTC.

With respect to this clone: This same CDR3 is encoded by further DNA sequences in the sample. The chain couples TRBV5-1 to TRBJ1-5; D not certain. The CDR3 sequence is 15 residues long. CDR1 and CDR2 (germline): SGHRS, YFSETQ. Trimming pared 0 bases from V and 0 bases from J, leaving 7 bases between. CDR3: CASSLDGYSNQPQHF. Here the CDR3 DNA reads TGCGCCAGCAGCTTGGACGGTTATAGCAATCAGCCCCAGCATTTT.

The chain has TRBV18 and TRBJ2-7; 7 bases match TRBD1. V shed 0 bases, J shed 3 bases, and the junction held 2 bases outside the gene matches. CDR3 size: 14 residues. Germline CDR1 reads KGHSH; CDR2 reads LQKENI. CDR3 sequence reads: CASSPPGQLYEQYF. In DNA, the CDR3 is TGTGCCAGCTCACCACCGGGACAGCTCTACGAGCAGTACTTC. Filled out from reference TRBV18 and TRBJ2-7, the complete variable domain reads NAGVMQNPRHLVRRRGQEARLRCSPMKGHSHVYWYRQLPEEGLKFMVYLQKENIIDESGMPKERFSAEFPKEGPSILRIQQVVRGDSAAYFCASSPPGQLYEQYFGPGTRLTVT.